This TCR beta chain is from a study of blood T cells in healthy people across ages. The study, taken as a whole, reports: Naive and antigen-experienced cells were not separated, limiting conclusive comparison.

About this clonotype: Its matching antigen is unknown.

The CDR3 has 16 residues. J lost 1 base, V lost 2 bases, and 4 bases had no gene match. CDR1 and CDR2 (germline): MGHRA, YSYEKL. A sample-barcoded 5' primer and a J-beta primer mix were used in a second PCR of roughly 7 to 11 cycles. From the 5' RACE reads, TCRdb called clonotypes with MiXCR, one entry per CDR3 protein. The sample lists about 1.4 million distinct CDR3 sequences; approximately 59% were seen once. This clonotype was sampled from a man aged 18-30 years in good health. This chain uses TRBV4-1 with TRBJ2-5; 10 nucleotides align to TRBD2. The sample consisted of blood. The CDR3 loop is CASSQFPSGGQETQYF. The CDR3 nucleotides read TGCGCCAGCAGCCAATTCCCTAGCGGGGGCCAAGAGACCCAGTACTTC.